This T cell receptor (beta chain) was observed in a study of patients and donors after allogeneic stem cell transplantation. This clonotype has more than one count but fewer than ten. TCRdb ran MiXCR on the RT-PCR reads and lists one entry per CDR3 protein. This table has over 150,000 distinct CDR3 sequences, roughly 30% appearing once. V gave up 5 bases and J gave up 3 bases, with 11 bases separating them. This CDR3 spans 13 amino acids. The germline gives CDR1 LNHDA, CDR2 SQIVND (reference sequence). This receptor was obtained from a human donor who was either an allogeneic HSCT recipient or a stem cell or donor lymphocyte infusion donor (not recorded which). It is not recorded whose cells these are; they may come from a transplant donor. The source material was blood, either unsorted or a sorted T cell fraction (not recorded which). The chain joins TRBV19 to TRBJ2-7, with no clear D. For the CDR3, the DNA is TGTGCCAGTAGTCCCCGTGAGGACTACGAGCAGTACTTC. Protein product: CASSPREDYEQYF.